This record looks at one TCR beta chain sequence and its context. The V and J ends lost 4 bases and 7 bases, in that order; junction bases with no gene match: 4. Germline V gene sequence: CDR1 LNHDA, CDR2 SQIVND (reference sequence). CDR3 length equals 14 residues. The sample belongs to a study of blood T cell repertoires in COVID-19. Whole-study context: Sites across the United States, Italy and Spain contributed samples from acute and convalescent COVID-19. The analysed material was cDNA or gDNA that came from T cells, B-cell-depleted T cells, or PBMCs.

Profiled with immunoSEQ multiplex PCR; TCRdb holds only in-frame clones, not every one. The data contain 300,000 to 350,000 clones, about nine tenths of them singletons. Sequencing was carried out using peripheral blood. The TCR comes from a woman in her fifties or sixties with COVID-19, enrolled during active disease. The chain joins TRBV19 to TRBJ1-4, with 9 positions matching TRBD1. CDR3 sequence (DNA): TGTGCCAGTAGTAAACAGGGGGCGCTTGAAAAACTGTTTTTT. Its protein product is CASSKQGALEKLFF.